This T cell receptor beta chain was obtained from a study of T cells in Graves' hyperthyroidism and ophthalmopathy. TCR beta CDR3 regions were amplified from RNA. With the HTBI primer set, the TCR CDR3 went through a first round of RT-PCR. TCRdb reprocessed the multiplex PCR reads with MiXCR, giving one entry per CDR3 protein. Here the sample spans some 720,000 distinct CDR3 sequences, 16% being singletons. The V and J ends lost 2 bases and 2 bases respectively, with 12 bases between them. In germline, CDR1 is MDHEN, CDR2 SYDVKM. CDR3 size: 15 residues. What was sequenced was blood. This receptor was taken from a man aged 18 to 29 with Graves' hyperthyroidism. The chain uses TRBV28 and TRBJ1-1; D call uncertain. The CDR3 loop is CASSLPLTRNTEAFF. CDR3 sequence (DNA): TGTGCCAGCAGTTTACCCTTGACAAGAAACACTGAAGCTTTCTTT.